These 28 T cell receptor beta chains originate from one sample sequenced in a study of a mutant IDH1 vaccine in newly diagnosed glioma. Method: immunoSEQ multiplex PCR; TCRdb's copy keeps in-frame clones and lacks some. The sample holds some 29,000 clones, more than 65% seen once. The antigens these receptors bind are not known. Time point indicated: week 35, safety follow-up. Vaccination used 300 ug of mutant IDH1 20-mer peptide per dose, with topical imiquimod. The sample consisted of PBMCs, taken from a glioma patient whose treatment included an IDH1 peptide vaccine. These TCRs come from a man aged 45-60 years with glioma.

V gene TRBV18 combines with J gene TRBJ2-7, with D perhaps matching TRBD1 or TRBD2 (6 bases each). This CDR3 region has 14 residues. The germline gives CDR1 KGHSH, CDR2 LQKENI. V was trimmed by 6 bases and J by 7 bases, leaving 19 bases between them. The CDR3: CASSRGGSRSEQYF. DNA for the CDR3: TGTGCCAGCTCCCGAGGGGGGAGCCGCTCAGAGCAGTACTTC.

In its sample, this clone was seen once. The V and J genes are TRBV7-2 and TRBJ1-2; the match to TRBD1 covers 8 bases. The junction had 6 bases not matched to a gene; V was cut back by 5 bases and J by 4 bases. CDR1 is SGHTA and CDR2 is FQGNSA in the germline V gene. This CDR3 contains 14 residues. CDR3 loop: CASSQDRVGYGYTF. The CDR3 DNA reads TGTGCCAGCAGCCAGGACAGGGTCGGCTATGGCTACACCTTC.

The rearrangement links TRBV14 to TRBJ1-1; D ambiguous. Trimming removed 4 bases from V and 2 bases from J, with 5 bases in between. In germline, CDR1 is SGHDN, CDR2 FVKESK. The CDR3 spans 12 residues. Here the CDR3 reads CASSRVNTEAFF. Written as DNA, the CDR3 is TGTGCCAGCAGCCGAGTTAACACTGAAGCTTTCTTT.

By sample fraction, this clone is medium-sized. This sample also contains other DNA sequences that code for the same CDR3. V gene TRBV5-1 combines with J gene TRBJ1-5; D gene uncertain. Germline CDR1 reads SGHRS; CDR2 reads YFSETQ. V lost 3 bases, J lost 4 bases, and 8 bases lay in between. The CDR3 runs 13 residues. The CDR3 region is CASSSFPNQPQHF. DNA of the CDR3: TGCGCCAGCAGCTCTTTCCCAAATCAGCCCCAGCATTTT.

V usage is TRBV19 and J usage is TRBJ2-3, with 9 bases identical to TRBD2. Per germline, CDR1 LNHDA and CDR2 SQIVND (reference sequence). J was trimmed by 2 bases and V by 5 bases; bases with no gene match: 2. The CDR3 runs 14 residues. The CDR3 region has the DNA TGTGCCAGTAGTCCTAGCGGGACCACAGATACGCAGTATTTT. Translated, it gives CASSPSGTTDTQYF. Full variable domain (remainder filled in from reference TRBV19 and TRBJ2-3): DGGITQSPKYLFRKEGQNVTLSCEQNLNHDAMYWYRQDPGQGLRLIYYSQIVNDFQKGDIAEGYSVSREKKESFPLTVTSAQKNPTAFYLCASSPSGTTDTQYFGPGTRLTVL.

The chain uses TRBV28 and TRBJ1-5, with 8 bases identical to TRBD1. CDR1 is MDHEN, CDR2 SYDVKM, per germline. CDR3 length: 16 amino acids. The V and J ends lost 3 bases and 2 bases, in that order; junction bases with no gene match: 6. The CDR3 sequence is CASSFSTGEGNQPQHF. The CDR3 region has the DNA TGTGCCAGCAGTTTCTCGACAGGGGAAGGCAATCAGCCCCAGCATTTT.

This clone was observed a handful of times. Sequence at one end of the junction differs from germline and may be a read error. The V gene is TRBV30, the J gene TRBJ1-2; D is perhaps TRBD1 (6 bases). This CDR3 has 11 amino acids. Germline V lookup: CDR1 GTSNPN, CDR2 SVGIG (reference sequence). The CDR3 protein is CARRGYSGYTF. The CDR3 coding sequence is TGTGCCCGGAGGGGGTATTCTGGCTACACCTTC.

V gene TRBV6-5 combines with J gene TRBJ1-1, with 7 positions matching TRBD1. The CDR3 spans 14 residues. In germline, CDR1 is MNHEY, CDR2 SVGAGI. J was trimmed by 1 base and V by 4 bases; bases with no gene match: 3. CDR3 coding DNA: TGTGCCAGCAGTTCGGACAGGAGGAACACTGAAGCTTTCTTT. This translates into CASSSDRRNTEAFF.

This chain joins TRBV29-1 and TRBJ2-1; tentative D call: TRBD2 (7 bases). CDR1 SQVTM and CDR2 ANQGSEA come from the germline V gene. Trimming took 0 bases from V and 9 from J, leaving 24 bases between them. This CDR3 has 17 amino acids. CDR3 in amino acids: CSVEDRTLYRGAGEQFF. In DNA form, the CDR3 reads TGCAGCGTTGAAGATCGAACGTTATATCGGGGGGCCGGTGAGCAGTTCTTC.

This rearrangement joins TRBV29-1 to TRBJ1-2, with D possibly TRBD1 on 5 matching bases. In germline, CDR1 is SQVTM, CDR2 ANQGSEA. This CDR3 comprises 11 residues. V gave up 3 bases and J gave up 6 bases, with 8 bases separating them. The CDR3 DNA reads TGCAGCGTTGATGGGGGGGATGGCTACACCTTC. Translation: CSVDGGDGYTF.

The rearrangement joins TRBV7-8 to TRBJ1-1; D is unclear. V lost 1 base and J 3 bases, leaving 9 bases between the germline ends. The CDR3 is made up of 14 amino acids. Germline V CDR1 and CDR2: SGHVS, FQNEAQ. For the CDR3, the DNA is TGTGCCAGCAGCTTAGACGAGTCGGACACTGAAGCTTTCTTT. It specifies CASSLDESDTEAFF.

This rearrangement joins TRBV2 to TRBJ1-2; tentatively, D is TRBD1 (6 bases). Germline V gene sequence: CDR1 SNHLY, CDR2 FYNNEI. This CDR3 comprises 15 residues. V shed 0 bases and J shed 3 bases, with 11 bases lying between them. The CDR3 spells CASSEAWTEDYGYTF. The CDR3 DNA follows: TGTGCCAGCAGTGAAGCGTGGACAGAAGACTATGGCTACACCTTC.

The rearrangement links TRBV6-1 to TRBJ1-5, with 7 nucleotides matching TRBD1. V shed 4 bases and J 4 bases; nucleotides not matched to a gene: 7. Germline V CDR1 and CDR2: MNHNS, SASEGT. This CDR3 is built from 15 residues. The CDR3, as DNA: TGTGCCAGCAGTGTAACAGGGGAAACTAATCAGCCCCAGCATTTT. This translates into CASSVTGETNQPQHF.

The chain carries TRBV2 and TRBJ2-7; 13 nucleotides match TRBD2. CDR3 size: 15 residues. The trim removed 0 bases at V and 7 bases at J, leaving 3 bases unmatched. Germline assignment: CDR1 SNHLY and CDR2 FYNNEI. The CDR3 loop reads CASSEAGLAGVEQYF. The CDR3 nucleotides are TGTGCCAGCAGTGAAGCAGGACTAGCGGGAGTTGAGCAGTACTTC.

The rearrangement joins TRBV7-2 to TRBJ2-2; 11 bases are a match to TRBD2. V lost 3 bases and J lost 5; bases outside the gene matches: 2. The V gene's germline CDR1 is SGHTA and CDR2 FQGNSA. This CDR3 comprises 15 residues. As DNA, the CDR3 is TGTGCCAGCAGCTTCACTAGCGGGGGTACCGGGGAGCTGTTTTTT. Protein: CASSFTSGGTGELFF.

The chain recombines TRBV5-4 with TRBJ2-5, with D perhaps TRBD1 (5 bases). The V gene's germline CDR1 is SGHNT and CDR2 YYREEE (reference sequence). The V end lost 0 bases, the J end lost 2 bases, and 11 bases lay between the germline ends. CDR3 length: 15 amino acids. CDR3 nucleotides: TGTGCCAGCAGCTTGGACTGGACAAAACAAGAGACCCAGTACTTC. Translating it yields CASSLDWTKQETQYF.

DNA of the CDR3: TGTGCCAGCAAGGAGAGCTCCTACAATGAGCAGTTCTTC. It specifies CASKESSYNEQFF. The chain recombines TRBV2 with TRBJ2-1, with D unresolved. The CDR3 contains 13 residues. Germline V gene sequence: CDR1 SNHLY, CDR2 FYNNEI. V was shortened by 7 bases and J by 0 bases, with 7 bases between the two germline ends.

CDR3 sequence (DNA): TGTGCCAGCAGTTTGGGACAGGGGTTCACTGAAGCTTTCTTT. Its translation is CASSLGQGFTEAFF. The V call is TRBV2, the J call TRBJ1-1; 10 positions agree with TRBD1. CDR1 and CDR2 (germline): SNHLY, FYNNEI. The V segment lost 5 bases and the J segment 4 bases; nucleotides outside the gene matches: 4. CDR3 length: 14 amino acids.

CDR3 bases: TGTGCCAGCAGACAGGGGGCGCGGGAGCAGTTCTTC. This codes for CASRQGAREQFF. This chain uses TRBV6-1 with TRBJ2-1, with TRBD1 matching 9 bases. With V trimmed by 6 bases and J by 10 bases, 4 bases remained unmatched. This CDR3 contains 12 residues. Germline V gene lookup returns CDR1 MNHNS and CDR2 SASEGT.

The DNA for the CDR3 is TGTGCCATCAGTCGGGACTCTGGAAACACCATATATTTT. It codes for CAISRDSGNTIYF. The rearrangement links TRBV10-3 to TRBJ1-3, with D hard to call. Trimming shortened V by 5 bases and J by 0 bases, and 5 bases separated the two germline ends. The germline V gene encodes CDR1 ENHRY and CDR2 SYGVKD. This CDR3 region has 13 residues.

The gene calls are TRBV19 and TRBJ1-1; 7 nucleotides line up with TRBD1. The CDR3 consists of 14 residues. Germline values: CDR1 LNHDA, CDR2 SQIVND (reference sequence). The trim removed 7 bases at V and 4 bases at J, leaving 9 bases unmatched. The CDR3 spells CASKRQGLGTEAFF. The CDR3 DNA reads as TGTGCCAGTAAAAGACAGGGCTTAGGCACTGAAGCTTTCTTT.

The V call is TRBV5-4, the J call TRBJ2-7; 8 bases line up with TRBD2. The CDR3 has 15 residues. V shed 5 bases and J 3 bases; nucleotides not matched to a gene: 10. In germline, CDR1 is SGHNT, CDR2 YYREEE (reference sequence). The CDR3 loop is CASSLSASGLYEQYF. CDR3 nucleotide sequence: TGTGCCAGCAGTTTGTCGGCTAGCGGGCTCTACGAGCAGTACTTC.

The chain couples TRBV19 to TRBJ1-1; 7 positions match TRBD1. V was clipped by 4 bases and J by 2 bases; unmatched bases: 7. The CDR3 is 15 amino acids. Germline V gene data show CDR1 as LNHDA and CDR2 as SQIVND (reference sequence). The CDR3 DNA reads TGTGCCAGTAGTAGCGGATACAGGGGTAACACTGAAGCTTTCTTT. It codes for CASSSGYRGNTEAFF.

The chain links TRBV30 to TRBJ1-2; TRBD1 might be the D (6 bases). Trimming left V 8 bases short and J 6 bases short, with 19 bases between. From germline, CDR1 is GTSNPN and CDR2 SVGIG (reference sequence). The CDR3 spans 13 residues. CDR3 residues: CASQAWTDNGYTF. Written as DNA, the CDR3 is TGTGCCAGCCAAGCCTGGACAGACAATGGCTACACCTTC.

This clone was seen a handful of times. The J gene is TRBJ2-7, the V gene TRBV2; a possible D gene is TRBD2 (5 bases). This CDR3 has 14 residues. CDR1 and CDR2 (germline): SNHLY, FYNNEI. V gave up 8 bases and J gave up 1 base, with 15 bases separating them. In DNA, the CDR3 is TGTGCCAGCTACGGCCGGGAAGATTCCTACGAGCAGTACTTC. Translation: CASYGREDSYEQYF. The full variable domain, rest sourced from reference TRBV2 and TRBJ2-7, is EPEVTQTPSHQVTQMGQEVILRCVPISNHLYFYWYRQILGQKVEFLVSFYNNEISEKSEIFDDQFSVERPDGSNFTLKIRSTKLEDSAMYFCASYGREDSYEQYFGPGTRLTVT.

V gene TRBV27 combines with J gene TRBJ1-5; TRBD1 might be the D (5 bases). Germline V lookup: CDR1 MNHEY, CDR2 SMNVEV (reference sequence). The V end was cut by 3 bases, the J end by 3 bases, with 9 bases between. This CDR3 region has 14 residues. The CDR3 DNA follows: TGTGCCAGCAGTTTCCGGGACGCCAATCAGCCCCAGCATTTT. Translation gives CASSFRDANQPQHF.

This clone was seen only once. The V gene is TRBV7-3, the J gene TRBJ2-7; 8 positions match TRBD1. Germline CDR1 and CDR2: SGHTA and FQGTGA. V dropped 3 bases and J dropped 3; count of bases not matched to a gene: 1. This CDR3 contains 13 residues. In DNA form, the CDR3 reads TGTGCCAGCAGCTTCGGGACAGGCTACGAGCAGTACTTC. This gives the protein CASSFGTGYEQYF.

The chain couples TRBV6-5 to TRBJ2-1, with a weak D call TRBD2 (7 bases). The V end was cut by 0 bases, the J end by 9 bases, with 18 bases between. Germline loops: CDR1 MNHEY, CDR2 SVGAGI. This CDR3 comprises 16 residues. The CDR3 here is CASSYSGGAGSREQFF. CDR3 DNA sequence: TGTGCCAGCAGTTACTCGGGGGGGGCCGGGTCTCGTGAGCAGTTCTTC.